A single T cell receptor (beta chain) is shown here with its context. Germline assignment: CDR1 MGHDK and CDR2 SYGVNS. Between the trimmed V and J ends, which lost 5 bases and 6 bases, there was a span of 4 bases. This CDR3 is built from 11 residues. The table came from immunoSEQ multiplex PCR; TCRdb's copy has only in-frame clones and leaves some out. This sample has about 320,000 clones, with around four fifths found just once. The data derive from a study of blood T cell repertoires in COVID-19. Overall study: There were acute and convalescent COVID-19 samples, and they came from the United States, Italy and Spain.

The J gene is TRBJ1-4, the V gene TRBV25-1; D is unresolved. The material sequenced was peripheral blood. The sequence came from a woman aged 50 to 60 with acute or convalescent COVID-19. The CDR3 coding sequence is TGTGCCAGCAGTTTATATGAAAAACTGTTTTTT. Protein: CASSLYEKLFF.